Below, one T cell receptor beta chain is given with its context. This CDR3 is built from 16 residues. V lost 6 bases and J lost 1, with 15 bases in between. CDR1 is MDHEN, CDR2 SYDVKM, per germline. The entry originates in a study of PD-1 blockade in classical Hodgkin lymphoma. Time point of the sample: cycle 4 day 1 (C4D1), after five to seven weeks of nivolumab. Relapses following autologous stem cell transplantation were seen in all patients, with brentuximab vedotin exposure varying. The method was immunoSEQ multiplex PCR; TCRdb's version includes in-frame clones alone and lacks a portion of them. In the table there are 64,000 or so clones, 85% to 95% of which are singletons.

This chain links TRBV28 with TRBJ2-2; unclear D gene. Specimen: peripheral blood mononuclear cells (PBMCs), collected before the fourth cycle of nivolumab. The receptor comes from a human donor with classical Hodgkin lymphoma. CDR3: CASSRPSRLNTGELFF. CDR3 nucleotides: TGTGCCAGCAGCCGCCCTTCGCGGCTGAACACCGGGGAGCTGTTTTTT.